The T cell receptor (beta chain) under discussion was sequenced for a study of T cell responses to AZD1222 COVID-19 vaccine. Some clones are missing from TCRdb's copy, which holds only in-frame ones; the method was immunoSEQ multiplex PCR. Of 65,000 to 80,000 clones listed, 90% are singletons. About this clone itself: The antigen is undetermined.

Study-wide points: A mostly white British donor set with more females was recruited, and clonal diversity was possibly underestimated.

Germline lookup yields CDR1 SNHLY and CDR2 FYNNEI. V was cut by 3 bases and J by 5 bases, with 13 bases left in between. There are 14 residues in the CDR3. The origin of this receptor is an adult in good health. This specimen was peripheral blood, taken on day 0 of AZD1222 vaccination. The chain uses TRBV2 and TRBJ1-1; no clear D gene. For the CDR3, the DNA is TGTGCCAGCAGTGAGGAGGGAATAGGAACTGAAGCTTTCTTT. The encoded protein is CASSEEGIGTEAFF.